These 5 T cell receptor beta chains came from one sample sequenced in a study of CD8 T cells in Susac syndrome (dated by TCRdb to between 2017 and 2020). Receptors were amplified or captured by the immunoSEQ multiplex PCR assay. RNA was extracted using the RNeasy kit, and roughly 0.45 to 1 microgram was reverse transcribed with random hexamers. Clones were called with MiXCR by TCRdb after fastp trimmed the public reads at Q25, and only in-frame beta chains were retained. Here each entry gathers all rows of one CDR3 protein and keeps the most common genes and DNA. This sample comprises approximately 190,000 distinct CDR3 sequences, approximately 95% of them detected only once. The ten largest account for 0.09% to 0.1% of the sample. Sample: CD4+ T cells from PBMCs. All receptors derive from a human donor with Susac syndrome.

The chain couples TRBV18 to TRBJ1-2, with no clear D. This CDR3 region has 13 residues. The germline CDR1 and CDR2 sequences are KGHSH and LQKENI. V was pared by 3 bases and J by 4 bases, with 9 bases between. CDR3 residues: CASSPSRAYGYTF. DNA of the CDR3: TGTGCCAGCTCACCCTCCCGGGCCTATGGCTACACCTTC.

The chain links TRBV3-1 to TRBJ1-2; D gene uncertain. The V and J ends lost 1 base and 3 bases respectively, with 12 bases between them. CDR1 is LGHDT, CDR2 YNNKEL, per germline (reference sequence). The CDR3 contains 15 residues. The CDR3 region is CASSQGVGWHYGYTF. For the CDR3, the DNA is TGTGCCAGCAGCCAAGGTGTTGGGTGGCACTATGGCTACACCTTC.

The chain recombines TRBV1 with TRBJ2-7. TRBV1 represents a pseudogene. This CDR3 is 13 amino acids long. The chain's CDR3 is CTSLIRVSYEQYF. The CDR3 coding sequence is TGCACCAGCCTTATTAGGGTTTCCTACGAGCAGTACTTC.

The chain uses TRBV20-1 and TRBJ2-2, with 11 nucleotides matching TRBD2. The V and J ends lost 5 bases and 6 bases, in that order; junction bases with no gene match: 5. Germline CDR1 is DFQATT and CDR2 is SNEGSKA (reference sequence). This CDR3 region has 14 residues. In DNA, the CDR3 is TGCAGTGCTCGTAGCGGGGGGGCCCCCGGGGAGCTGTTTTTT. Protein: CSARSGGAPGELFF.

The DNA for the CDR3 is TGTGCCAGCAGCCCCCCCGGGCAGATCAATCAGCCCCAGCATTTT. Translation gives CASSPPGQINQPQHF. The chain uses TRBV9 and TRBJ1-5; D remains unclear. V was shortened by 4 bases and J by 3 bases, with 14 bases between the two germline ends. This CDR3 is 15 amino acids long. The germline CDR1 and CDR2 sequences are SGDLS and YYNGEE.